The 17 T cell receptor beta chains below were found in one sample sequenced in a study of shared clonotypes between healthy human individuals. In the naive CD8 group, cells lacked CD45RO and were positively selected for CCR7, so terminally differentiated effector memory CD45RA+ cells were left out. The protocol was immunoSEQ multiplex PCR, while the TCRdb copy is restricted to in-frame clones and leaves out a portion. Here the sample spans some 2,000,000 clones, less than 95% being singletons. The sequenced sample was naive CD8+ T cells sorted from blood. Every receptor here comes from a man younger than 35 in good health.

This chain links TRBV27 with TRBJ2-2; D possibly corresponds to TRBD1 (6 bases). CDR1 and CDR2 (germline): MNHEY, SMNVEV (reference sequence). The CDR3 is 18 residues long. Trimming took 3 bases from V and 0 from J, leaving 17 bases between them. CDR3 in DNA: TGTGCCAGCAGTTTCTATGGGGGCAGGGGCGCGAACACCGGGGAGCTGTTTTTT. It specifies CASSFYGGRGANTGELFF.

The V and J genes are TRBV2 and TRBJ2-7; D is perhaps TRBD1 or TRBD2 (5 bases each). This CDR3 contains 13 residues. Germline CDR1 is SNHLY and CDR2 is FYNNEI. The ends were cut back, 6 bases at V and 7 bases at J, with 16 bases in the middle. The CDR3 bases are TGTGCCAGCAGGGCCGGGACCGAGGGTGAGCAGTACTTC. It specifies CASRAGTEGEQYF.

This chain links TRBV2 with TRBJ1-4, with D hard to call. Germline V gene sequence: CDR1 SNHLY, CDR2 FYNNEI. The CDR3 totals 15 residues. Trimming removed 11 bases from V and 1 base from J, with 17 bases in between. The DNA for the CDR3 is TGTGCCGGAAGGACGTCGATAGAAACTAATGAAAAACTGTTTTTT. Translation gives CAGRTSIETNEKLFF.

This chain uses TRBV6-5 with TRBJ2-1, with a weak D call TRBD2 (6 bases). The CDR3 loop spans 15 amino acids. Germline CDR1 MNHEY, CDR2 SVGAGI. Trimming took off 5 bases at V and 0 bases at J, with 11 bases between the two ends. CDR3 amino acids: CASSVGRSSYNEQFF. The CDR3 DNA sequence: TGTGCCAGCAGTGTGGGGAGGAGCTCCTACAATGAGCAGTTCTTC.

CDR3 amino acids: CAIVCWSPYNQPQHF. In DNA form, the CDR3 reads TGTGCCATCGTATGTTGGTCCCCCTACAATCAGCCCCAGCATTTT. The chain joins TRBV19 to TRBJ1-5; D uncertain. CDR3 length: 15 residues. CDR1 and CDR2 from the germline V gene are LNHDA and SQIVND (reference sequence). Trimming took 10 bases from V and 3 from J, leaving 19 bases between them.

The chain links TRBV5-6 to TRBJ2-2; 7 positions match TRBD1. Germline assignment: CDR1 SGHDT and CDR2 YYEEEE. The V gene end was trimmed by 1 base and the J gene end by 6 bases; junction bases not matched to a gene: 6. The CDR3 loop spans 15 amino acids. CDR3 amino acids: CASSLKGGSAGELFF. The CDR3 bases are TGTGCCAGCAGCTTGAAAGGGGGCTCCGCCGGGGAGCTGTTTTTT.

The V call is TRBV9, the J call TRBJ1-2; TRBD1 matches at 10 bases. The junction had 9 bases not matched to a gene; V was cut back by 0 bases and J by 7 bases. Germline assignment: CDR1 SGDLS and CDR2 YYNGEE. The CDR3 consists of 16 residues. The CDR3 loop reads CASSVEGVTGGSGYTF. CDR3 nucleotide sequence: TGTGCCAGCAGCGTAGAAGGTGTGACAGGGGGCTCTGGCTACACCTTC.

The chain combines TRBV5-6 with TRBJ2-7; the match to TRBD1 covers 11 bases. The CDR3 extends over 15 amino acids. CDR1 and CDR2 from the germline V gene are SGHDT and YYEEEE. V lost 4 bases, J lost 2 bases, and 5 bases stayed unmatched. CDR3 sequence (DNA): TGTGCCAGCAGCGCCGGGGGACAGGGGGCCTACGAGCAGTACTTC. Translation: CASSAGGQGAYEQYF.

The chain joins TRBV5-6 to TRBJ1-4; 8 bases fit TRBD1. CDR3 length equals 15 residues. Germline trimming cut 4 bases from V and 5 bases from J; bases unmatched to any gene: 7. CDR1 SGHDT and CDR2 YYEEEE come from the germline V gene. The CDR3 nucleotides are TGTGCCAGCAGCACCTGGACAGGGACGAATGAAAAACTGTTTTTT. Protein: CASSTWTGTNEKLFF.

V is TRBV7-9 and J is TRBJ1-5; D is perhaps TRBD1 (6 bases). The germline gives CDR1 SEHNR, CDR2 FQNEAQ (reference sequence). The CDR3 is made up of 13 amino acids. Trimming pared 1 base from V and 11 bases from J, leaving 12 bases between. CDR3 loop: CASSLENRETQHF. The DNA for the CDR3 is TGTGCCAGCAGCTTAGAGAACAGGGAGACCCAGCATTTT.

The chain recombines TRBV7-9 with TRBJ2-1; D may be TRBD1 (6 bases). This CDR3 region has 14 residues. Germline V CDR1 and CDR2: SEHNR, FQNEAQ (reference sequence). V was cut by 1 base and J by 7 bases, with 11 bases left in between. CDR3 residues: CASSLEGVRNEQFF. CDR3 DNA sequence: TGTGCCAGCAGCTTAGAGGGGGTAAGGAATGAGCAGTTCTTC.

CDR3 residues: CASSEGQAGVFYETQYF. CDR3 in DNA: TGTGCCAGCAGTGAAGGCCAAGCGGGGGTATTTTATGAGACCCAGTACTTC. V usage is TRBV2 and J usage is TRBJ2-5, with 8 bases lining up with TRBD2. The V gene end was trimmed by 1 base and the J gene end by 5 bases; junction bases not matched to a gene: 12. The CDR3 has 17 amino acids. Germline CDR1 reads SNHLY; CDR2 reads FYNNEI. Variable domain in full (rest from reference TRBV2 and TRBJ2-5): EPEVTQTPSHQVTQMGQEVILRCVPISNHLYFYWYRQILGQKVEFLVSFYNNEISEKSEIFDDQFSVERPDGSNFTLKIRSTKLEDSAMYFCASSEGQAGVFYETQYFGPGTRLLVL.

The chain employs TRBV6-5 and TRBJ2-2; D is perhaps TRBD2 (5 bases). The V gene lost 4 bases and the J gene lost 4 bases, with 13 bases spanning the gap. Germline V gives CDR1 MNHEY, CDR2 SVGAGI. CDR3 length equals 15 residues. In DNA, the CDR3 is TGTGCCAGCAGTTCCGCTACTAGTTTCACCGGGGAGCTGTTTTTT. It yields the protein CASSSATSFTGELFF.

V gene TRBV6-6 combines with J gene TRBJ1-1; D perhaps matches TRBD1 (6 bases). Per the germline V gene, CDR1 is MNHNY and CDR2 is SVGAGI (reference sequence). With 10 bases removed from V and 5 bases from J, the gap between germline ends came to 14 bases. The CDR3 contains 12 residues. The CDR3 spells CATTQGKTEAFF. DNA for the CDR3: TGTGCCACAACCCAGGGGAAGACTGAAGCTTTCTTT.

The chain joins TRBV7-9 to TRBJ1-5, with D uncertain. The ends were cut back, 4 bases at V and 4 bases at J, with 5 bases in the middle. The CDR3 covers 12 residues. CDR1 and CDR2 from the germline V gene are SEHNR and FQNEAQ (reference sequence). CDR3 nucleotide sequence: TGTGCCAGCAGCTGGGGAAATCAGCCCCAGCATTTT. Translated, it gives CASSWGNQPQHF.

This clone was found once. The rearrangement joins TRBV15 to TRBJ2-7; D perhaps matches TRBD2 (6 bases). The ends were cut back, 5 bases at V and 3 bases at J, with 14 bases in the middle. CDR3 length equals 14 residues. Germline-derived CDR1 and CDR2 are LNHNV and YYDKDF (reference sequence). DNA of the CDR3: TGTGCCACCAGCGGCCGGGACTCGCTCTACGAGCAGTACTTC. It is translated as CATSGRDSLYEQYF.

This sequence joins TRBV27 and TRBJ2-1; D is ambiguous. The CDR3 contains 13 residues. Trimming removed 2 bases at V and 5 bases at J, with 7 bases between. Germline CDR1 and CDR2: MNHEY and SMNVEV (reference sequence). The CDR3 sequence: CASSLTLNNEQFF. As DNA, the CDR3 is TGTGCCAGCAGTTTAACGCTTAACAATGAGCAGTTCTTC.